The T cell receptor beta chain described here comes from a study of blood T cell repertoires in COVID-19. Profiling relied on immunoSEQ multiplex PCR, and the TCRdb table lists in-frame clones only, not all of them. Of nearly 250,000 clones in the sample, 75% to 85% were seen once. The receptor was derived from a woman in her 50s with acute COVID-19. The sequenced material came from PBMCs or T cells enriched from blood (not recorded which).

The CDR3 region has the DNA TGTGCCAGTAGTACTCAGGGGGCGCCGAACGAGCAGTACTTC. Translation gives CASSTQGAPNEQYF. The chain couples TRBV19 to TRBJ2-7, with TRBD1 identical over 8 bases. Unmatched junction bases numbered 7, after V lost 4 bases and J lost 5 bases. The CDR3 is made up of 14 amino acids. Germline V gene lookup returns CDR1 LNHDA and CDR2 SQIVND (reference sequence).